These 7 T cell receptor beta chains were sequenced from one sample in a study of metastatic and nonmetastatic thyroid tumors. Thyroid surgery took place with no prior treatment in any patient. TCRdb redid the clone calls on the PCR reads using MiXCR. The sample lists roughly 12,000 clones; about 37% were seen once. The sample consisted of tumor tissue. The source of these receptors is a female donor with papillary thyroid cancer or a benign thyroid nodule (not recorded which). Some clones in this sample may be carry-over from other donors' samples.

This clone was seen a handful of times. In the same sample, other DNA sequences code for this CDR3. The chain uses TRBV6-1 and TRBJ2-2; 8 nucleotides match TRBD2. CDR1 MNHNS and CDR2 SASEGT come from the germline V gene. CDR3 length equals 14 residues. V shed 3 bases, J shed 3 bases, and the junction held 0 bases outside the gene matches. The CDR3 loop is CASSEGLDTGELFF. For the CDR3, the DNA is TGTGCCAGCAGTGAGGGACTAGACACCGGGGAGCTGTTTTTT.

The chain uses TRBV10-3 and TRBJ2-3; 13 nucleotides agree with TRBD2. Per germline, CDR1 ENHRY and CDR2 SYGVKD. This CDR3 is 19 amino acids long. The junction had 17 bases not matched to a gene; V was cut back by 8 bases and J by 3 bases. The CDR3 DNA is TGTGCCATCTCCGTCCGTTCCCGACTAGCGGGAGGACCAACAGATACGCAGTATTTT. Translated: CAISVRSRLAGGPTDTQYF.

In this sample, this clone turned up a few times. The chain couples TRBV6-2 or TRBV6-3 to TRBJ1-2; 7 nucleotides align to TRBD1. The V gene end was trimmed by 6 bases and the J gene end by 6 bases; junction bases not matched to a gene: 4. The CDR3 extends over 12 amino acids. Germline-derived CDR1 and CDR2 are MNHEY and SVGEGT. CDR3 residues: CASRTGSHGYTF. The CDR3 nucleotides read TGTGCCAGCAGGACAGGGTCGCATGGCTACACCTTC.

The chain links TRBV28 to TRBJ1-1, with 7 bases that match TRBD1. The germline gives CDR1 MDHEN, CDR2 SYDVKM. CDR3 size: 15 residues. With 6 bases clipped from V and 5 bases from J, the junction kept 12 bases outside the gene matches. This CDR3 reads CASSYRGNRGTEAFF. Here the CDR3 DNA reads TGTGCCAGCAGCTATAGGGGTAACAGGGGTACTGAAGCTTTCTTT.

The chain combines TRBV12-5 with TRBJ2-3; D is ambiguous. The CDR3 consists of 13 residues. Germline CDR1 is LGHNT and CDR2 is FRNRAP. V lost 0 bases and J 6 bases, leaving 7 bases between the germline ends. The CDR3 bases are TGTGCTAGTGGTTTGGTAGCAGTGGATACGCAGTATTTT. This translates into CASGLVAVDTQYF. The variable domain in full, completed from reference TRBV12-5 and TRBJ2-3, reads DARVTQTPRHKVTEMGQEVTMRCQPILGHNTVFWYRQTMMQGLELLAYFRNRAPLDDSGMPKDRFSAEMPDATLATLKIQPSEPRDSAVYFCASGLVAVDTQYFGPGTRLTVL.

The chain combines TRBV7-9 with TRBJ1-2, with D perhaps matching TRBD1 (5 bases). The CDR3 runs to 14 residues. Germline CDR1 and CDR2: SEHNR and FQNEAQ (reference sequence). Trimming removed 4 bases at V and 8 bases at J, with 17 bases between. CDR3 protein: CASSSDLAAGGYTF. The CDR3 DNA reads TGTGCCAGCAGCTCCGACTTAGCCGCAGGGGGCTACACCTTC.

This clone is deemed large. The chain recombines TRBV27 with TRBJ2-1, with D unclear. V was pared by 5 bases and J by 2 bases, with 13 bases between. The CDR3 consists of 15 residues. CDR1 and CDR2 (germline): MNHEY, SMNVEV (reference sequence). As DNA, the CDR3 is TGTGCCAGCAGTGCCGCGAAGCCTCCCTACAATGAGCAGTTCTTC. This translates into CASSAAKPPYNEQFF.